The entry that follows covers one T cell receptor beta chain sequence. What it binds is unknown. The length of the CDR3 is 14 residues. V was trimmed by 3 bases and J by 7 bases, leaving 13 bases between them. CDR1 is LNHDA and CDR2 is SQIVND in the germline V gene (reference sequence). These data are taken from a study of cytomegalovirus exposure and HLA in healthy donors. With 60 Vbeta and 13 Jbeta primers, the PCR was carried out. The repertoire was sequenced with immunoSEQ multiplex PCR; TCRdb's copy has only in-frame clones and lacks some. The sample has approximately 280,000 clones; around 90% are singletons. Whole-study results and caveats: In a later analysis, donors in an Asian-associated ancestry cluster reportedly had fewer N-insertions in productive TCRs than the cohort mean. Among immune exposure information, only CMV serostatus was available.

The sequence was collected from a woman aged 18-29 years in good health and CMV-seronegative. Sequenced material: PBMCs. V and J are TRBV19 and TRBJ1-5; TRBD1 is a possible D gene (5 bases). The CDR3 loop is CASSIRQGMQPQHF. CDR3 sequence (DNA): TGTGCCAGTAGTATTCGGCAGGGTATGCAGCCCCAGCATTTT.